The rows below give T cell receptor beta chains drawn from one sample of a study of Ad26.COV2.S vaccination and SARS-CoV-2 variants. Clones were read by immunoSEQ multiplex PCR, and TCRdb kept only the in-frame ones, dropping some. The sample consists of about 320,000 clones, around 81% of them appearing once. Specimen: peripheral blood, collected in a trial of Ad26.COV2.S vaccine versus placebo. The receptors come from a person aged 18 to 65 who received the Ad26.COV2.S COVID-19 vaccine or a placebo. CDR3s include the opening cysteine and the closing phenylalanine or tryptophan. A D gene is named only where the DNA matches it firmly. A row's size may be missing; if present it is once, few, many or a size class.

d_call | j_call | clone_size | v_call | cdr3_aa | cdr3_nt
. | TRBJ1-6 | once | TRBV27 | CASSAGFQGISSPLHF | TGTGCCAGCAGCGCCGGATTCCAGGGTATTAGTTCACCCCTCCACTTT
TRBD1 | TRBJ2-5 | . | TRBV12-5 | CASGPGTGGYMETQYF | TGTGCTAGTGGGCCCGGGACAGGGGGCTATATGGAGACCCAGTACTTC
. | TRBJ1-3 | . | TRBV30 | CAWSVKAAGNTIYF | TGTGCCTGGAGTGTAAAGGCAGCCGGAAACACCATATATTTT
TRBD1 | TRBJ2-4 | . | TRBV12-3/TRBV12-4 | CASTGTVQNIQYF | TGTGCCAGCACCGGGACAGTACAAAACATTCAGTACTTC
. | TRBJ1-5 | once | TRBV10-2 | CASSETDSNQPQHF | TGCGCCAGCAGTGAGACAGATAGCAATCAGCCCCAGCATTTT
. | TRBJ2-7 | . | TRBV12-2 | CASRNKPTVSYEQYF | TGTGCAAGTCGCAACAAACCGACCGTGTCCTACGAGCAGTACTTC
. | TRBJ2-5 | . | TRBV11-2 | CASSWRGRETQYF | TGTGCCAGCAGCTGGCGGGGCCGGGAGACCCAGTACTTC
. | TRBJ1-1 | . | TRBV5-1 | CASSPRQGKNTEAFF | TGCGCCAGCAGCCCCCGACAAGGTAAAAACACTGAAGCTTTCTTT
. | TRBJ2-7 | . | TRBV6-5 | CASIWWQGSYEQYF | TGTGCCAGCATATGGTGGCAGGGGTCCTACGAGCAGTACTTC
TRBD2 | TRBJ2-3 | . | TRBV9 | CASSVGSGARDRQYF | TGTGCCAGCAGCGTAGGCAGCGGGGCCCGAGATCGGCAGTATTTT
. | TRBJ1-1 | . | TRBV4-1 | CASSHRPARGPQTEAFF | TGCGCCAGCAGCCACCGACCCGCCAGGGGCCCACAGACTGAAGCTTTCTTT
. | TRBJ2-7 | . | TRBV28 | CASRAGAVYEQYF | TGTGCCAGCAGGGCCGGGGCTGTCTACGAGCAGTACTTC
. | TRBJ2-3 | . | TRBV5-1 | CASRSTSTDTQYF | TGCGCCAGCAGATCTACTAGCACAGATACGCAGTATTTT
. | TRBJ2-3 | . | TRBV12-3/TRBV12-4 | CASSYGDTQYF | TGTGCCAGCAGTTATGGGGATACGCAGTATTTT
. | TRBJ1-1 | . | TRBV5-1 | CASSLTGDYEAFF | TGCGCCAGCAGCCTGACAGGAGACTATGAAGCTTTCTTT
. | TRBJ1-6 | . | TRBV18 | CASSPQPGVGSPLHF | TGTGCCAGCTCACCCCAACCAGGGGTTGGTTCACCCCTCCACTTT
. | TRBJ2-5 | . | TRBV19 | CASSEAGSQGETQYF | TGTGCCAGTAGTGAAGCGGGGTCTCAGGGGGAGACCCAGTACTTC
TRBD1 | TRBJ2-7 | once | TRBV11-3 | CASSLFGTGGDEQYF | TGTGCCAGCAGCTTATTTGGGACAGGGGGGGACGAGCAGTACTTC
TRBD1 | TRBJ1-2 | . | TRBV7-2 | CASSPRRMGQGAYGYTF | TGTGCCAGCAGCCCACGAAGAATGGGCCAGGGGGCATATGGCTACACCTTC
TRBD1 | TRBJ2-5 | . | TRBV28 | CASSPPSGGGGETQYF | TGTGCCAGCAGTCCCCCCTCAGGGGGCGGTGGAGAGACCCAGTACTTC
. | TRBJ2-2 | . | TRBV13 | CASSGSLVPGELFF | TGTGCCAGCAGCGGAAGTCTAGTACCCGGGGAGCTGTTTTTT
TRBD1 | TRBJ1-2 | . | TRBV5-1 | CASSLLGQGDGYGYTF | TGCGCCAGCAGCTTGCTTGGACAGGGGGATGGGTATGGCTACACCTTC
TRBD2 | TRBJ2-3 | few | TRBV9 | CASSNPLAGATDTQYF | TGTGCCAGCAGCAATCCGCTAGCGGGGGCCACAGATACGCAGTATTTT
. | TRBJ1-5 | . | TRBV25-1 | CASSESGFGQPQHF | TGTGCCAGCAGTGAATCGGGCTTCGGTCAGCCCCAGCATTTT
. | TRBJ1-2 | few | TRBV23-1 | CASSQSLRGDPFDPLIHGYTF | TGCGCCAGCAGTCAATCTTTGAGGGGCGACCCTTTTGATCCCCTAATACATGGCTACACCTTC
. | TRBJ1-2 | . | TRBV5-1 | CASSLAQNYGYTF | TGCGCCAGCAGCTTGGCTCAAAACTATGGCTACACCTTC
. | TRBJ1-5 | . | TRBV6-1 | CASSRDYGNQPQHF | TGTGCCAGCAGCCGGGATTATGGCAATCAGCCCCAGCATTTT
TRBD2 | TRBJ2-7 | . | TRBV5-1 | CASTSIGLAGGQSSYEQYF | TGCGCCAGCACCTCAATAGGGCTAGCGGGGGGCCAGAGCTCCTACGAGCAGTACTTC
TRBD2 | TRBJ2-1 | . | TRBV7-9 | CASRLPGTSGNEQFF | TGTGCCAGCAGATTACCCGGGACTAGCGGCAATGAGCAGTTCTTC
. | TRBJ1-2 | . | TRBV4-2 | CASSMGADGYTF | TGTGCCAGCAGTATGGGGGCGGATGGCTACACCTTC
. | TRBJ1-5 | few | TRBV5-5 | CASNKGGGSQPQHF | TGTGCCAGCAATAAGGGTGGCGGGAGTCAGCCCCAGCATTTT